The 8 T cell receptor beta chains below all came from one sample that was sequenced in a study of CD8+CD57+ T cells in acquired aplastic anemia. Patients chosen for sequencing had shown CD8+CD57+ cell expansion by flow cytometry. Genomic DNA acted as the template from which TCR beta VDJ combination and CDR3 sequence profiling were carried out. TCRdb passed the reads through MiXCR, listing each CDR3 protein once. The table has about 180,000 distinct CDR3 sequences, around 50% seen once. The sample taken for sequencing was sorted CD4+, CD8+, or CD8+CD57+ T cells (not recorded which) from PBMCs. These receptors came from a human donor with aplastic anemia.

The rearrangement uses TRBV12-5 and TRBJ2-1; 8 nucleotides line up with TRBD2. The CDR3 is 15 amino acids. Unmatched junction bases numbered 4, after V lost 1 base and J lost 5 bases. Germline loops: CDR1 LGHNT, CDR2 FRNRAP. In nucleotides, the CDR3 is TGTGCTAGTGGTTTGGCGGGAGGGCCTGACAATGAGCAGTTCTTC. This sequence encodes CASGLAGGPDNEQFF.

This clonotype was observed many times. The chain recombines TRBV5-6 with TRBJ1-1; 8 bases are a match to TRBD1. Trimming removed 3 bases from V and 7 bases from J; junction bases left unmatched: 14. Germline V lookup: CDR1 SGHDT, CDR2 YYEEEE. The CDR3 has 16 amino acids. CDR3 DNA: TGTGCCAGCAGCTCCCTGGACAGGGAGGTTAAGGGTGAAGCTTTCTTT. Translating it yields CASSSLDREVKGEAFF. Based on the CDR3 plus reference TRBV5-6 and TRBJ1-1, the full variable domain is DAGVTQSPTHLIKTRGQQVTLRCSPKSGHDTVSWYQQALGQGPQFIFQYYEEEERQRGNFPDRFSGHQFPNYSSELNVNALLLGDSALYLCASSSLDREVKGEAFFGQGTRLTVV.

The chain recombines TRBV15 with TRBJ1-1; D gene ambiguous. Trimming removed 3 bases at V and 3 bases at J, with 14 bases between. Germline-derived CDR1 and CDR2 are LNHNV and YYDKDF (reference sequence). This CDR3 is built from 15 residues. CDR3 coding DNA: TGTGCCACCAGCAGGTACATATCAAAGGACACTGAAGCTTTCTTT. This codes for CATSRYISKDTEAFF.

This clonotype showed up many times. The V and J genes are TRBV6-1 and TRBJ1-6, with D tentatively TRBD1 (6 bases). CDR1 MNHNS and CDR2 SASEGT come from the germline V gene. V was shortened by 7 bases and J by 8 bases, with 18 bases between the two germline ends. The CDR3 contains 15 residues. CDR3 bases: TGTGCCAGCACCCCAGTGGGGGGGCAATATTCACCCCTCCACTTT. It is translated as CASTPVGGQYSPLHF.

The chain has TRBV10-3 and TRBJ1-2, with D maybe TRBD1 (5 bases). V lost 8 bases to trimming and J lost 3 bases, with 13 bases between them. The length of the CDR3 is 13 residues. Per the germline V gene, CDR1 is ENHRY and CDR2 is SYGVKD. CDR3 DNA sequence: TGTGCCATCGGGGCCAGGGACGACTATGGCTACACCTTC. It translates to CAIGARDDYGYTF.

The chain uses TRBV7-3 and TRBJ2-7; the D call may be TRBD1 or TRBD2 (5 bases each). V dropped 5 bases and J dropped 9 bases, with 29 bases sitting between them. The CDR3 covers 17 residues. Germline CDR1 and CDR2: SGHTA and FQGTGA. CDR3 in amino acids: CASSETDSGTPLFAQYF. The CDR3 DNA sequence: TGTGCCAGCAGCGAAACTGATTCCGGGACGCCGCTCTTCGCGCAGTACTTC.

There are a few counts of this clonotype. This rearrangement joins TRBV10-3 to TRBJ1-2; no clear D gene. V lost 1 base and J 8 bases, leaving 14 bases between the germline ends. Germline V CDR1 and CDR2: ENHRY, SYGVKD. This CDR3 is built from 14 residues. The CDR3 reads CAISEFGSVRGYTF. The CDR3 nucleotides read TGTGCCATCAGTGAGTTCGGGTCAGTAAGGGGCTACACCTTC.

The chain joins TRBV24-1 to TRBJ2-5; perhaps TRBD2 as D (5 bases). The CDR3 covers 15 residues. V was pared by 6 bases and J by 4 bases, with 17 bases between. Germline V gene data show CDR1 as KGHDR and CDR2 as SFDVKD. CDR3 sequence (DNA): TGTGCCACCAGTCAGAGGTCCCCGGGGATAGAGACCCAGTACTTC. Its translation is CATSQRSPGIETQYF.